Listed below are T cell receptor beta chains from one sample, sequenced in a study of blood T cells in healthy people across ages. TCRdb reprocessed the 5' RACE reads with MiXCR, giving one entry per CDR3 protein. The table includes some 710,000 distinct CDR3 sequences, around a fifth detected once. The specimen sequenced was blood. These receptors all stem from a man aged 65 to 85 in good health. Each CDR3 is given without its conserved first and last residue. A D gene is named only where the DNA matches it firmly. Size is stated for part of the rows, as once, few or many counts, or as a class when the clone is expanded.

TRBV6-6	TRBJ1-5	NA	NA	ASRTETDLNQPQH
TRBV18	TRBJ1-4	NA	few	ASSPLGSQNFF
TRBV7-9	TRBJ2-1	TRBD2	NA	ASTALAGSYYNEQF
TRBV18	TRBJ2-5	TRBD1	NA	ASSDRTGVRETQY
TRBV19	TRBJ1-1	NA	many	ASMTPDWGNTEAF
TRBV10-3	TRBJ2-1	NA	NA	AISESLAGNEQF
TRBV27	TRBJ1-6	NA	NA	ASSTSNQGRHSPLH
TRBV29-1	TRBJ1-1	NA	NA	SVNPGRKAF
TRBV7-8	TRBJ2-4	NA	NA	ASSFGPENIQY
TRBV7-2	TRBJ1-3	TRBD1	NA	ASREQGPGNTIY
TRBV5-5	TRBJ2-3	NA	few	ASNLARLDTQY
TRBV7-2	TRBJ2-5	NA	few	ASSWVRDRFQETQY
TRBV6-5	NA	TRBD2	many	ASSSRGVHSYEQY
TRBV11-2	TRBJ2-5	NA	few	ASREFEETQY
TRBV10-3	TRBJ2-3	NA	few	AISRTLGGRSTDTQY
TRBV5-1	TRBJ2-5	NA	few	ASQGETQY
TRBV3-1	TRBJ1-2	NA	few	ASSQEIEYGYT
TRBV12-3/TRBV12-4	TRBJ2-3	NA	once	ASRVQGNEDTQY
TRBV6-1	TRBJ2-3	NA	NA	ASSEGQGDTQY
TRBV7-9	TRBJ2-5	NA	NA	AGPPPQAVQETQY
TRBV7-9	TRBJ1-2	NA	NA	AGGASTKEGYT
TRBV29-1	TRBJ2-3	NA	many	SVADTDTQY
TRBV7-9	TRBJ2-2	NA	few	ASSFWTTPGELF
TRBV28	TRBJ2-7	NA	NA	ASSLGGPDSSYEQY
TRBV7-2	TRBJ2-3	TRBD2	many	ASSLLAGDTQY
TRBV5-1	TRBJ1-1	TRBD1	few	ASSLPGQGAEAF
TRBV27	TRBJ1-2	TRBD1	NA	ASSFTGVYGYT
TRBV3-1	TRBJ1-1	NA	NA	ASSWWGGAGDTEAF
TRBV5-4	TRBJ2-2	NA	few	ASSLFVGRNTGELF
TRBV6-5	TRBJ2-1	NA	few	ASSYSTGRYNEQF
TRBV12-3/TRBV12-4	TRBJ1-1	NA	NA	ASSLGRQQNTEAF
TRBV2	TRBJ1-4	NA	NA	ASSPGYTFNEKLF
TRBV3-1	TRBJ2-1	TRBD2	NA	ASSQGLVSGFNEQF
TRBV20-1	TRBJ2-5	NA	many	SAPNPQEKTQY
TRBV6-5	TRBJ2-5	NA	NA	ASSYSSQVQETQY
TRBV14	TRBJ2-4	TRBD2	few	ASSPHGVAGENIQY
TRBV5-5	TRBJ1-5	NA	NA	ASSFSPVNQPQH
TRBV20-1	TRBJ2-1	NA	NA	SAPSSEGGYNEQF
TRBV9	TRBJ2-5	NA	NA	ASSVETINEHF
TRBV10-3	TRBJ1-3	NA	NA	AISDRESGNTIY
TRBV6-2/TRBV6-3	TRBJ2-2	TRBD2	few	AISPRTSGNTGELF
TRBV29-1	TRBJ1-5	TRBD1	few	SVGGTGGGQPQH